This passage covers 11 T cell receptor beta chains from one sample sequenced in a study of cytotoxic CD8 clonotypes in ibrutinib-treated CLL. Sequencing used immunoSEQ multiplex PCR; TCRdb keeps in-frame clones, though not all of them. The table includes some 40,000 clones, about 65% detected once. The specimen comprised PBMCs, sampled at disease progression, from a patient treated with ibrutinib. The receptors stem from a human donor with chronic lymphocytic leukemia.

The V call is TRBV10-3, the J call TRBJ2-7; no clear D gene. The V and J ends lost 3 bases and 0 bases respectively, with 15 bases between them. The length of the CDR3 is 16 residues. Germline CDR1 reads ENHRY; CDR2 reads SYGVKD. Here the CDR3 reads CAISDGRKSNSYEQYF. CDR3 sequence (DNA): TGTGCCATCAGTGATGGACGGAAGAGTAACTCCTACGAGCAGTACTTC.

This rearrangement joins TRBV5-6 to TRBJ2-5; the D gene is possibly TRBD1 (6 bases). CDR3 length: 15 residues. The germline CDR1 and CDR2 sequences are SGHDT and YYEEEE. V dropped 4 bases and J dropped 5 bases, with 18 bases sitting between them. The CDR3 sequence is CASSVVNRVGETQYF. CDR3 DNA sequence: TGTGCCAGCAGCGTAGTCAACAGGGTGGGGGAGACCCAGTACTTC.

The genes are TRBV4-3 and TRBJ2-3; TRBD1 aligns across 9 bases. Germline CDR1 reads LGHNA; CDR2 reads YSLEER. After removal of 2 bases from V and 2 bases from J, the junction contained 8 bases not matched to a gene. This CDR3 spans 17 amino acids. CDR3 bases: TGCGCCAGCAGCCAAAGGGTCGGGACAGGGTACACAGATACGCAGTATTTT. Residues: CASSQRVGTGYTDTQYF.

J is TRBJ1-5 and V is TRBV7-2; D remains ambiguous. Germline V CDR1 and CDR2: SGHTA, FQGNSA. V lost 2 bases, J lost 3 bases, and 5 bases lay in between. CDR3 length: 13 residues. The CDR3 DNA reads TGTGCCAGCAGCTTAAGGGCCAATCAGCCCCAGCATTTT. It encodes CASSLRANQPQHF.

The chain uses TRBV9 and TRBJ2-7; the D is unclear. The CDR3 sequence is 14 residues long. Germline CDR1 SGDLS, CDR2 YYNGEE. V lost 0 bases and J 5 bases, leaving 12 bases between the germline ends. The CDR3 here is CASSVGIGLDEQYF. In DNA form, the CDR3 reads TGTGCCAGCAGCGTAGGAATAGGGCTCGACGAGCAGTACTTC. The full variable domain, in which reference TRBV9 and TRBJ2-7 provide the parts outside the CDR3, is DSGVTQTPKHLITATGQRVTLRCSPRSGDLSVYWYQQSLDQGLQFLIQYYNGEERAKGNILERFSAQQFPDLHSELNLSSLELGDSALYFCASSVGIGLDEQYFGPGTRLTVT.

The V gene is TRBV29-1, the J gene TRBJ1-3; the D gene is possibly TRBD1 (6 bases). V lost 8 bases, J lost 3 bases, and 11 bases lay in between. The CDR3 has 12 amino acids. Germline assignment: CDR1 SQVTM and CDR2 ANQGSEA. The CDR3 is CSIGTSGNTIYF. As DNA, the CDR3 is TGCAGCATCGGGACAAGTGGAAACACCATATATTTT.

This clone is classed as medium-sized. This chain joins TRBV9 and TRBJ2-7; tentative D call: TRBD1 (5 bases). The CDR3 is made up of 13 amino acids. V was cut by 3 bases and J by 4 bases, with 11 bases left in between. Germline CDR1 SGDLS, CDR2 YYNGEE. The CDR3 DNA is TGTGCCAGCAGCGGTCAGGGTAGGTACGAGCAGTACTTC. It encodes CASSGQGRYEQYF.

This clone came up once. The chain recombines TRBV28 with TRBJ1-4; D call uncertain. CDR3 length: 14 residues. V was clipped by 10 bases and J by 6 bases, with 18 bases between them. CDR1 is MDHEN and CDR2 is SYDVKM in the germline V gene. CDR3 loop: CATSLVEGDEKLFF. Here the CDR3 DNA reads TGTGCCACGTCCCTGGTGGAAGGTGATGAAAAACTGTTTTTT.

The chain is built from TRBV6-5 and TRBJ2-7; maybe TRBD1 (5 bases). Germline-derived CDR1 and CDR2 are MNHEY and SVGAGI. The CDR3 spans 15 residues. V was trimmed by 2 bases and J by 2 bases, leaving 13 bases between them. The CDR3, as DNA: TGTGCCAGCAGTTACGACGAAACAGGAACCTACGAGCAGTACTTC. Translating it yields CASSYDETGTYEQYF.

V and J are TRBV7-2 and TRBJ2-3; no clear D. Germline CDR1 and CDR2: SGHTA and FQGNSA. Between the trimmed V and J ends, which lost 5 bases and 6 bases, there was a span of 9 bases. This CDR3 comprises 12 residues. The CDR3 reads CASSPLGDTQYF. The CDR3 DNA is TGTGCCAGCAGCCCCCTTGGCGATACGCAGTATTTT.

The V gene is TRBV6-4, the J gene TRBJ2-2, with TRBD2 as a possible D gene (5 bases). V was clipped by 4 bases and J by 0 bases, with 12 bases between them. Germline assignment: CDR1 MRHNA and CDR2 SNTAGT. The CDR3 extends over 16 amino acids. CDR3 protein: CASSVRGEPNTGELFF. In nucleotides, the CDR3 is TGTGCCAGCAGTGTACGTGGGGAGCCGAACACCGGGGAGCTGTTTTTT.